The T cell receptor beta chain under discussion was sequenced for a study of CD8+ T cells in alopecia areata. Investigators isolated RNA and reverse transcribed it into cDNA to act as the sequencing template. Sequenced by immunoSEQ multiplex PCR; TCRdb stores in-frame clones only, minus some. The sample comprises about 190,000 clones, around 60% of which are singletons, and 1.3% rests with the top ten. This clone was seen a few times. CDR3 length equals 13 residues. Trimming removed 7 bases at V and 0 bases at J, with 12 bases between. Germline-derived CDR1 and CDR2 are SQVTM and ANQGSEA. Treatment denoted: oral pan-JAK inhibitor, 5-10 mg twice daily.

This rearrangement joins TRBV29-1 to TRBJ1-1; maybe TRBD1 (5 bases). Material: CD4+ T cells sorted from blood, obtained between weeks 47 and 50, from a patient treated with tofacitinib. The TCR originated in a human donor with alopecia areata. Here the CDR3 DNA reads TGCAGCGCACTCAGGGAGCTGAACACTGAAGCTTTCTTT. It specifies CSALRELNTEAFF.